One and the same sample provided the 26 T cell receptor beta chains below, sequenced in a study of CD8 T cells in Susac syndrome. An amount of RNA that ranged from roughly 0.45 to 1 ug was reverse transcribed with random hexamers. TCRdb analysed the immunoSEQ multiplex PCR reads with MiXCR anew, one entry per CDR3 protein. The sample carries under 200,000 distinct CDR3 sequences, roughly nine tenths recorded once. The sequenced sample was CD4+ T cells from PBMCs. The receptors shown here come from a human donor with Susac syndrome.

The chain combines TRBV19 with TRBJ2-3; 7 nucleotides align to TRBD2. V shed 5 bases, J shed 2 bases, and the junction held 7 bases outside the gene matches. CDR3 size: 15 residues. CDR1 and CDR2 from the germline V gene are LNHDA and SQIVND (reference sequence). CDR3 DNA: TGTGCCAGTAGTGCCCCTGGGACTACCACAGATACGCAGTATTTT. Translation gives CASSAPGTTTDTQYF.

The J gene is TRBJ2-1, the V gene TRBV20-1; 13 bases line up with TRBD2. The CDR3 totals 16 residues. CDR1 is DFQATT, CDR2 SNEGSKA, per germline (reference sequence). Trimming took 6 bases from V and 0 from J; bases not matched to a gene: 5. CDR3 in DNA: TGCAGTGCCTTGACTAGCGGGGGGTACTCCTACAATGAGCAGTTCTTC. Amino acid sequence: CSALTSGGYSYNEQFF.

The chain couples TRBV9 to TRBJ2-7; D remains ambiguous. Germline V lookup: CDR1 SGDLS, CDR2 YYNGEE. V lost 8 bases and J lost 2, with 17 bases in between. The CDR3 consists of 14 residues. The CDR3 region is CARILAPLAYEQYF. In DNA, the CDR3 is TGTGCCAGAATTTTAGCCCCCCTCGCCTACGAGCAGTACTTC.

V and J are TRBV7-2 and TRBJ2-2; 8 bases are shared with TRBD2. Germline V CDR1 and CDR2: SGHTA, FQGNSA. The CDR3 consists of 16 residues. V was clipped by 5 bases and J by 2 bases; unmatched bases: 7. CDR3 in DNA: TGTGCCAGCAGCCGCGAGGCGGGGGGCAACACCGGGGAGCTGTTTTTT. It yields the protein CASSREAGGNTGELFF.

The genes are TRBV7-2 and TRBJ1-1, with D perhaps matching TRBD1 (5 bases). Germline V gene sequence: CDR1 SGHTA, CDR2 FQGNSA. The length of the CDR3 is 13 residues. The V end lost 6 bases, the J end lost 2 bases, and 10 bases lay between the germline ends. CDR3 residues: CASRRGPNTEAFF. The CDR3 DNA sequence: TGTGCCAGCAGACGGGGCCCTAACACTGAAGCTTTCTTT. Using reference TRBV7-2 and TRBJ1-1 for the parts outside the CDR3, the full variable domain is GAGVSQSPSNKVTEKGKDVELRCDPISGHTALYWYRQSLGQGLEFLIYFQGNSAPDKSGLPSDRFSAERTGGSVSTLTIQRTQQEDSAVYLCASRRGPNTEAFFGQGTRLTVV.

This clonotype is a singleton in its sample. The chain recombines TRBV4-1 with TRBJ2-7; no clear D gene. Looked up from germline, CDR1 is MGHRA and CDR2 is YSYEKL. Between the trimmed V and J ends, which lost 1 base and 1 base, there was a span of 8 bases. There are 14 residues in the CDR3. The CDR3, as DNA: TGCGCCAGCAGCCAAGCGCAGGTGTCCTACGAGCAGTACTTC. The encoded protein is CASSQAQVSYEQYF.

V is TRBV12-3 or TRBV12-4 and J is TRBJ1-2; 8 bases map to TRBD1. The CDR3 is 16 amino acids. V was pared by 2 bases and J by 7 bases, with 12 bases of the junction left unmatched. CDR3 bases: TGTGCCAGCAGTTTACTTGCAGGGGGCGCAAGGGGTGGCTACACCTTC. Protein: CASSLLAGGARGGYTF.

The chain has TRBV6-6 and TRBJ1-2; D call uncertain. The V end lost 2 bases, the J end lost 8 bases, and 12 bases lay between the germline ends. Germline V gene data show CDR1 as MNHNY and CDR2 as SVGAGI (reference sequence). The CDR3 sequence is 13 residues long. Here the CDR3 reads CASSYGPARGYTF. Written as DNA, the CDR3 is TGTGCCAGCAGTTACGGGCCGGCTAGGGGCTACACCTTC.

V is TRBV5-1 and J is TRBJ1-2; D is unresolved. The CDR3 has 15 amino acids. V was pared by 2 bases and J by 4 bases, with 15 bases between. CDR1 is SGHRS and CDR2 is YFSETQ in the germline V gene. CDR3: CASSLPGDLAYGYTF. The DNA for the CDR3 is TGCGCCAGCAGCTTACCCGGCGACCTAGCCTATGGCTACACCTTC.

The rearrangement links TRBV7-9 to TRBJ1-5; the match to TRBD1 covers 10 bases. V was clipped by 5 bases and J by 4 bases; unmatched bases: 8. The CDR3 length is 16 residues. The germline CDR1 and CDR2 sequences are SEHNR and FQNEAQ (reference sequence). CDR3 sequence: CASSPGAGQGNQPQHF. Written as DNA, the CDR3 is TGTGCCAGCAGCCCCGGGGCGGGACAGGGGAATCAGCCCCAGCATTTT.

This sequence joins TRBV28 and TRBJ1-2; no definite D call. Trimming shortened V by 2 bases and J by 1 base, and 8 bases separated the two germline ends. Germline V gene data show CDR1 as MDHEN and CDR2 as SYDVKM. The CDR3 is 14 amino acids. CDR3 DNA sequence: TGTGCCAGCAGTTTACTTACAGTTAACTATGGCTACACCTTC. It encodes CASSLLTVNYGYTF.

The rearrangement uses TRBV15 and TRBJ2-1, with TRBD2 identical over 13 bases. The CDR3 is 16 residues long. Germline assignment: CDR1 LNHNV and CDR2 YYDKDF (reference sequence). V lost 0 bases to trimming and J lost 8 bases; unmatched junction nucleotides: 4. The CDR3 coding sequence is TGTGCCACCAGCAGAGAGGGGACTAGCGGGGCGGATGAGCAGTTCTTC. Translation: CATSREGTSGADEQFF.

This clonotype was seen only once. V is TRBV18 and J is TRBJ1-2; 8 bases line up with TRBD1. In germline, CDR1 is KGHSH, CDR2 LQKENI. The CDR3 has 15 residues. V lost 3 bases, J lost 3 bases, and 6 bases stayed unmatched. The CDR3 nucleotides read TGTGCCAGCTCACCGGCCGGACAGGGTGACTATGGCTACACCTTC. This translates into CASSPAGQGDYGYTF.

V and J are TRBV28 and TRBJ2-7; TRBD2 aligns across 13 bases. The germline V gene has CDR1 MDHEN and CDR2 SYDVKM. V was clipped by 5 bases and J by 2 bases; unmatched bases: 6. This CDR3 region has 16 residues. The CDR3 region has the DNA TGTGCCAGCAGTATAGCCGGGACTAGCGGGACCTACGAGCAGTACTTC. Protein: CASSIAGTSGTYEQYF. The whole variable domain, filled in from reference TRBV28 and TRBJ2-7, reads DVKVTQSSRYLVKRTGEKVFLECVQDMDHENMFWYRQDPGLGLRLIYFSYDVKMKEKGDIPEGYSVSREKKERFSLILESASTNQTSMYLCASSIAGTSGTYEQYFGPGTRLTVT.

The CDR3 region has the DNA TGCGCCAGCAGCTTGGTGCAGGGGGACGACGAGCAGTACTTC. Residues: CASSLVQGDDEQYF. The V call is TRBV5-1, the J call TRBJ2-7; TRBD1 agrees at 7 bases. The CDR3 has 14 residues. The germline gives CDR1 SGHRS, CDR2 YFSETQ. The junction had 5 bases not matched to a gene; V was cut back by 0 bases and J by 5 bases. Full variable domain (rest looked up from reference TRBV5-1 and TRBJ2-7): KAGVTQTPRYLIKTRGQQVTLSCSPISGHRSVSWYQQTPGQGLQFLFEYFSETQRNKGNFPGRFSGRQFSNSRSEMNVSTLELGDSALYLCASSLVQGDDEQYFGPGTRLTVT.

V is TRBV14 and J is TRBJ2-1, with D tentatively TRBD2 (7 bases). Between the trimmed V and J ends, which lost 1 base and 13 bases, there was a span of 11 bases. Per the germline V gene, CDR1 is SGHDN and CDR2 is FVKESK. This CDR3 has 12 amino acids. As DNA, the CDR3 is TGTGCCAGCAGCCAAGGGGGGGGCGTACAGTTCTTC. Amino acid sequence: CASSQGGGVQFF.

The CDR3 coding sequence is TGTGCCAGCAAGTTCAGCAGCAATAATCAGCCCCAGCATTTT. Translation: CASKFSSNNQPQHF. This chain links TRBV27 with TRBJ1-5; D remains ambiguous. Germline V CDR1 and CDR2: MNHEY, SMNVEV (reference sequence). V lost 7 bases and J 4 bases, leaving 14 bases between the germline ends. The CDR3 runs 14 residues.

V usage is TRBV12-3 or TRBV12-4 and J usage is TRBJ1-1; D perhaps matches TRBD1 (6 bases). V was pared by 5 bases and J by 6 bases, with 31 bases between. The CDR3 sequence is 19 residues long. For the CDR3, the DNA is TGTGCCAGCAGTCGACGGGCATCGGGGGCTTTCGGGCTAGCATCTGAAGCTTTCTTT. Translated, it gives CASSRRASGAFGLASEAFF.

The table lists this clonotype with a count of one. The V call is TRBV10-3, the J call TRBJ1-1; unclear D gene. V was pared by 0 bases and J by 4 bases, with 9 bases between. The CDR3 loop spans 14 amino acids. Per the germline V gene, CDR1 is ENHRY and CDR2 is SYGVKD. CDR3 residues: CAISESGMGTEAFF. The CDR3 nucleotides read TGTGCCATCAGTGAGTCGGGGATGGGCACTGAAGCTTTCTTT.

V is TRBV10-3 and J is TRBJ2-5, with TRBD1 matching over 7 bases. CDR1 and CDR2 (germline): ENHRY, SYGVKD. This CDR3 comprises 14 residues. V shed 8 bases, J shed 4 bases, and the junction held 10 bases outside the gene matches. CDR3 bases: TGTGCCATCTCCAAGGGGGCTACAGGAGAGACCCAGTACTTC. This codes for CAISKGATGETQYF.

V usage is TRBV5-4 and J usage is TRBJ1-1; tentatively, D is TRBD1 (5 bases). V was clipped by 6 bases and J by 4 bases, with 16 bases between them. Germline CDR1 and CDR2: SGHNT and YYREEE (reference sequence). The CDR3 is made up of 14 amino acids. The CDR3 reads CASNGGTATTEAFF. The CDR3 nucleotides read TGTGCCAGCAACGGAGGGACTGCCACCACTGAAGCTTTCTTT.

The rearrangement joins TRBV11-2 to TRBJ1-1; 7 bases match TRBD1. In germline, CDR1 is SGHAT, CDR2 FQNNGV. Germline trimming cut 5 bases from V and 3 bases from J; bases unmatched to any gene: 27. The CDR3 extends over 21 amino acids. In DNA form, the CDR3 reads TGTGCCAGCAGCCCGATCTATATAGCGGGTCCGGGACAGTATTATCACACTGAAGCTTTCTTT. Translation gives CASSPIYIAGPGQYYHTEAFF.

J is TRBJ1-1 and V is TRBV11-2, with TRBD1 as a possible D gene (6 bases). Germline V lookup: CDR1 SGHAT, CDR2 FQNNGV. The CDR3 sequence is 16 residues long. Trimming took off 5 bases at V and 1 base at J, with 17 bases between the two ends. This chain's CDR3 is CASSLRVGAANTEAFF. CDR3 bases: TGTGCCAGCAGCCTAAGGGTGGGGGCAGCGAACACTGAAGCTTTCTTT.

V and J are TRBV29-1 and TRBJ1-1; D unclear. The V gene's germline CDR1 is SQVTM and CDR2 ANQGSEA. V lost 7 bases to trimming and J lost 1 base, with 4 bases between them. The CDR3 spans 10 residues. CDR3 sequence: CSGGNTEAFF. In DNA form, the CDR3 reads TGCAGCGGGGGGAACACTGAAGCTTTCTTT.

This clonotype showed up just once. The chain has TRBV6-6 and TRBJ1-4; tentatively, D is TRBD1 (5 bases). V shed 6 bases and J shed 8 bases, with 16 bases lying between them. The CDR3 is 14 amino acids. Germline values: CDR1 MNHNY, CDR2 SVGAGI (reference sequence). The CDR3 DNA follows: TGTGCCAGCAGGGAATCGGGGGTGGAGGAAAAACTGTTTTTT. Translated, it gives CASRESGVEEKLFF.

The chain's CDR3 is CASTRDAFNEKLFF. The CDR3 nucleotides read TGTGCCAGCACGCGGGACGCATTTAATGAAAAACTGTTTTTT. This chain uses TRBV9 with TRBJ1-4, with D perhaps matching TRBD1 (5 bases). Trimming shortened V by 6 bases and J by 4 bases, and 13 bases separated the two germline ends. The CDR3 extends over 14 amino acids. Germline CDR1 is SGDLS and CDR2 is YYNGEE.